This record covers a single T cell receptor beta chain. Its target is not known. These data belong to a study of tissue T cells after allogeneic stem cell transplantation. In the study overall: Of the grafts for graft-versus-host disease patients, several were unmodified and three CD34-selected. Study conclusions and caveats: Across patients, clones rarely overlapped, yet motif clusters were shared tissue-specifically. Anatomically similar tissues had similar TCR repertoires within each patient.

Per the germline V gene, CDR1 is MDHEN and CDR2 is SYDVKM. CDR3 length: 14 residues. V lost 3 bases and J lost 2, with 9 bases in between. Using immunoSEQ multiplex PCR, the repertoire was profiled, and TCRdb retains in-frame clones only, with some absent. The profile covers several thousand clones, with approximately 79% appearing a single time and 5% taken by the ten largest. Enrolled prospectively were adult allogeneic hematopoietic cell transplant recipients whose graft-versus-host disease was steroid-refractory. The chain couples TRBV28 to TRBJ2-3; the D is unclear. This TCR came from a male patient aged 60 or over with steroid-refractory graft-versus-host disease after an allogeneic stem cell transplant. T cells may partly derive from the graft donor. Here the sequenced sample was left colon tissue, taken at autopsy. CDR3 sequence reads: CASSFPASTDTQYF. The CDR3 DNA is TGTGCCAGCAGTTTCCCGGCCTCCACAGATACGCAGTATTTT.